This TCR beta chain is from a study of blood T cell repertoires in COVID-19. In the source study's methods: Counts of nucleated cells, estimated from reference gene primer amplification, were obtained. Produced via immunoSEQ multiplex PCR; TCRdb's table is partial and in-frame only. V and J calls and clone size come straight from that table; D and trimming were deduced from the DNA. The sample shows roughly 250,000 clones, 70% to 90% of them seen only once. Losses at the gene ends were 1 base for V and 4 bases for J; bases not matched to a gene: 17. This CDR3 region has 19 residues. Germline V lookup: CDR1 SGHTA, CDR2 FQGNSA.

The rearrangement uses TRBV7-2 and TRBJ2-7; the match to TRBD2 covers 9 bases. The receptor comes from a woman younger than 45 with acute or convalescent COVID-19. Sequenced: peripheral blood. This CDR3 reads CASSLGRHRAVAGEYEQYF. The CDR3 DNA reads TGTGCCAGCAGCTTAGGCAGGCACCGGGCAGTAGCGGGAGAGTACGAGCAGTACTTC.